The 18 T cell receptor beta chains given below trace back to one sample, sequenced in a study of CD8+ T cells in alopecia areata. Treatment meaning: oral pan-JAK inhibitor, 5-10 mg twice daily. Sequencing relied on a cDNA template that was reverse transcribed from extracted RNA. The table came from immunoSEQ multiplex PCR; TCRdb's copy has only in-frame clones and leaves some out. The sample holds approximately 110,000 clones; under 60% are singletons and the top ten take 12%. Sequenced here: CD8+ T cells sorted from blood, sampled at week 24, from a patient treated with tofacitinib. Every receptor here comes from a human donor with alopecia areata.

This clone was observed a handful of times. V usage is TRBV5-4 and J usage is TRBJ2-3; no firm D call. Between the trimmed V and J ends, which lost 4 bases and 6 bases, there was a span of 15 bases. Germline CDR1 is SGHNT and CDR2 is YYREEE (reference sequence). The CDR3 consists of 14 residues. Written as DNA, the CDR3 is TGTGCCAGCAGCCATGCTGGGGTGCGGGATACGCAGTATTTT. Amino acids: CASSHAGVRDTQYF.

This clone was observed a handful of times. The CDR3 protein is CSVAADYGYTF. The CDR3 DNA follows: TGCAGCGTTGCGGCGGACTATGGCTACACCTTC. The rearrangement links TRBV29-1 to TRBJ1-2; no clear D. The CDR3 spans 11 residues. Germline CDR1 reads SQVTM; CDR2 reads ANQGSEA. The ends were cut back, 4 bases at V and 3 bases at J, with 6 bases in the middle. The complete variable domain, with remaining parts taken from reference TRBV29-1 and TRBJ1-2, reads SAVISQKPSRDICQRGTSLTIQCQVDSQVTMMFWYRQQPGQSLTLIATANQGSEATYESGFVIDKFPISRPNLTFSTLTVSNMSPEDSSIYLCSVAADYGYTFGSGTRLTVV.

As DNA, the CDR3 is TGTGCCATCAGTGATACAGGGGGGGAAGTTCAGCCCCAGCATTTT. Translated: CAISDTGGEVQPQHF. This rearrangement joins TRBV10-3 to TRBJ1-5; 8 positions match TRBD1. This CDR3 contains 15 residues. The trim removed 3 bases at V and 6 bases at J, leaving 7 bases unmatched. Per germline, CDR1 ENHRY and CDR2 SYGVKD.

The V call is TRBV29-1, the J call TRBJ1-2, with TRBD1 as a possible D gene (5 bases). Germline V gives CDR1 SQVTM, CDR2 ANQGSEA. The V end lost 4 bases, the J end lost 3 bases, and 9 bases lay between the germline ends. The CDR3 consists of 12 residues. In DNA, the CDR3 is TGCAGCGTTGGGCCGGGACACTATGGCTACACCTTC. It is translated as CSVGPGHYGYTF.

A few counts support this clone. The V gene is TRBV7-9, the J gene TRBJ2-3; 9 bases map to TRBD1. Germline assignment: CDR1 SEHNR and CDR2 FQNEAQ (reference sequence). The CDR3 runs 15 residues. With V trimmed by 5 bases and J by 1 base, 4 bases remained unmatched. The CDR3 DNA sequence: TGTGCCAGCAGCCCCTGGACAGGGGGCACAGATACGCAGTATTTT. It specifies CASSPWTGGTDTQYF.

The J gene is TRBJ1-2, the V gene TRBV4-1; weak D call: TRBD1 (5 bases). The CDR3 has 14 residues. The V and J ends lost 2 bases and 4 bases respectively, with 11 bases between them. CDR1 and CDR2 (germline): MGHRA, YSYEKL. CDR3 bases: TGCGCCAGCAGCCAATCCGGGGCGGGCTATGGCTACACCTTC. This encodes CASSQSGAGYGYTF.

Note on this clone: A read error may produce the germline difference seen at one junction end. The J gene is TRBJ1-2, the V gene TRBV6-1, with a weak D call TRBD1 (6 bases). The CDR3 is made up of 10 amino acids. Germline assignment: CDR1 MNHNS and CDR2 SASEGT. This CDR3 reads CASREGHPFF. CDR3 coding DNA: TGTGCCAGCAGGGAGGGACATCCCTTCTTC.

The genes are TRBV9 and TRBJ2-7; possibly TRBD2 for D (6 bases). Deletions cut 3 bases from V and 0 bases from J, with 13 bases between. This CDR3 comprises 15 residues. The germline V gene has CDR1 SGDLS and CDR2 YYNGEE. CDR3 in DNA: TGTGCCAGCAGCGGAGGCGGAGGGCCCTCCTACGAGCAGTACTTC. Encoded protein: CASSGGGGPSYEQYF. Supplemented by reference TRBV9 and TRBJ2-7, the full variable domain reads DSGVTQTPKHLITATGQRVTLRCSPRSGDLSVYWYQQSLDQGLQFLIQYYNGEERAKGNILERFSAQQFPDLHSELNLSSLELGDSALYFCASSGGGGPSYEQYFGPGTRLTVT.

The chain uses TRBV5-1 and TRBJ1-1; no definite D call. The CDR3 contains 14 residues. Per germline, CDR1 SGHRS and CDR2 YFSETQ. The V gene lost 0 bases and the J gene lost 4 bases, with 10 bases spanning the gap. The CDR3 loop reads CASSLATDGTEAFF. CDR3 DNA sequence: TGCGCCAGCAGCTTGGCTACGGATGGCACTGAAGCTTTCTTT.

The table lists this clone with a few counts. J is TRBJ2-7 and V is TRBV6-6; TRBD2 agrees at 11 bases. V lost 0 bases to trimming and J lost 2 bases; unmatched junction nucleotides: 0. Germline CDR1 MNHNY, CDR2 SVGAGI (reference sequence). This CDR3 comprises 15 residues. The CDR3 protein is CASSYSSGGAYEQYF. CDR3 nucleotide sequence: TGTGCCAGCAGTTACTCTAGCGGGGGGGCCTACGAGCAGTACTTC.

V gene TRBV10-3 combines with J gene TRBJ1-2; D is unclear. The CDR3 covers 16 residues. Germline assignment: CDR1 ENHRY and CDR2 SYGVKD. V gave up 8 bases and J gave up 5 bases, with 24 bases separating them. CDR3 amino acids: CAIDQEGMGKEYGYTF. CDR3 coding DNA: TGTGCCATCGATCAGGAAGGCATGGGGAAAGAGTATGGCTACACCTTC.

The chain combines TRBV7-2 with TRBJ2-7; D may be TRBD1 or TRBD2 (6 bases each). Trimming left V 1 base short and J 5 bases short, with 12 bases between. Germline CDR1 is SGHTA and CDR2 is FQGNSA. CDR3 length: 14 residues. DNA of the CDR3: TGTGCCAGCAGCTTAGTAGGGGGGAGGAACGAGCAGTACTTC. This encodes CASSLVGGRNEQYF.

The chain is built from TRBV13 and TRBJ2-3; no reliable D call. The germline V gene encodes CDR1 PRHDT and CDR2 FYEKMQ (reference sequence). The CDR3 has 16 residues. With 2 bases removed from V and 0 bases from J, the gap between germline ends came to 12 bases. The CDR3 nucleotides are TGTGCCAGCAGCTTATCCGACCGTGCTAGCACAGATACGCAGTATTTT. Protein sequence: CASSLSDRASTDTQYF.

A single count supports this clone. CDR3 loop: CASSFQHRYEQYF. Written as DNA, the CDR3 is TGTGCCAGCAGCTTTCAGCATCGCTACGAGCAGTACTTC. The gene calls are TRBV5-6 and TRBJ2-7; D gene unclear. V was cut by 2 bases and J by 3 bases, with 9 bases left in between. This CDR3 has 13 amino acids. Germline values: CDR1 SGHDT, CDR2 YYEEEE.

The chain has TRBV7-9 and TRBJ2-7; possible D gene TRBD1, 5 bases. Germline CDR1 is SEHNR and CDR2 is FQNEAQ (reference sequence). V shed 6 bases and J shed 3 bases, with 12 bases lying between them. The length of the CDR3 is 13 residues. This CDR3 reads CASSSDRLYEQYF. The CDR3 region has the DNA TGTGCCAGCAGTTCAGACAGACTCTACGAGCAGTACTTC. Looking up the rest from reference TRBV7-9 and TRBJ2-7 gives the full variable domain: DTGVSQNPRHKITKRGQNVTFRCDPISEHNRLYWYRQTLGQGPEFLTYFQNEAQLEKSRLLSDRFSAERPKGSFSTLEIQRTEQGDSAMYLCASSSDRLYEQYFGPGTRLTVT.

This clone was seen a few times. The rearrangement links TRBV5-6 to TRBJ2-7, with D maybe TRBD1 (5 bases). CDR3 length: 14 residues. Germline loops: CDR1 SGHDT, CDR2 YYEEEE. V was shortened by 0 bases and J by 5 bases, with 12 bases between the two germline ends. This chain's CDR3 is CASSLETVGDEQYF. The CDR3 DNA is TGTGCCAGCAGCTTGGAGACAGTCGGAGACGAGCAGTACTTC.

The chain joins TRBV27 to TRBJ2-3; D gene uncertain. CDR1 is MNHEY and CDR2 is SMNVEV in the germline V gene (reference sequence). V lost 7 bases, J lost 2 bases, and 13 bases lay in between. The CDR3 sequence is 14 residues long. CDR3 bases: TGTGCCAGCACCTCGATCGGTTCCACAGATACGCAGTATTTT. Its translation: CASTSIGSTDTQYF.

The chain uses TRBV9 and TRBJ2-7, with a possible D match to TRBD1 (6 bases). V was clipped by 1 base and J by 1 base, with 12 bases between them. The germline gives CDR1 SGDLS, CDR2 YYNGEE. This CDR3 spans 15 amino acids. The CDR3 bases are TGTGCCAGCAGCGTAAGCCCGGGGACATCCTACGAGCAGTACTTC. Its protein is CASSVSPGTSYEQYF.